This T cell receptor beta chain is from a study of T-cell memory formation after mild COVID-19. The CDR3 loop spans 14 amino acids. Trimming removed 7 bases from V and 10 bases from J, with 20 bases in between. This clonotype was recorded a few times. What it recognizes is unknown. TCRdb passed the 5' RACE reads through MiXCR, listing each CDR3 protein once. Altogether 350,000 to 450,000 distinct CDR3 sequences are present, approximately 15% being singletons, with the ten largest covering around a fifth. Findings of the study overall: Contracting CD4+ clones were located mainly in CM and EM, and CD8+ clones in EMRA. A balance of CD4 and CD8 characterized clones contracting day 15 to 85, whereas later expanders leaned CD4+.

The chain uses TRBV12-3 or TRBV12-4 and TRBJ2-1, with D perhaps being TRBD1 or TRBD2 (6 bases each). Sample: PBMCs or a T cell subset sorted from them (not recorded which). The TCR sequence derives from a man between 18 and 29 years old who had mild COVID-19 (a few samples of this study predate the infection). Cell type and time point are not known. The CDR3 region has the DNA TGTGCCAGCATCCAGAGCGGGCAGGGGAACGAGCAGTTCTTC. This sequence encodes CASIQSGQGNEQFF.